Detailed here is one T cell receptor (beta chain). Source study methods: Scientists estimated how many nucleated cells there were by amplifying reference gene primers. Sequenced by immunoSEQ multiplex PCR; TCRdb stores in-frame clones only, minus some. V and J calls and clone size are as listed in that table; D and trimming were resolved from the DNA. The sample has 150,000 to 200,000 clones, about 91% seen once. This entry is derived from a study of blood T cell repertoires in COVID-19. Study summary: The United States, Italy and Spain provided the acute and convalescent COVID-19 samples.

V shed 5 bases, J shed 7 bases, and the junction held 7 bases outside the gene matches. Germline CDR1 SGHVS, CDR2 FQNEAQ. The CDR3 is 14 residues long. This receptor was taken from a woman in her forties or fifties with acute or convalescent COVID-19. J is TRBJ2-1 and V is TRBV7-8; 8 bases match TRBD1. Source material: peripheral blood. This chain's CDR3 is CASSRMGQVNEQFF. In nucleotides, the CDR3 is TGTGCCAGCAGCCGTATGGGACAGGTGAATGAGCAGTTCTTC.